Listed here are 29 T cell receptor beta chains from one sample, sequenced in a study of T cells in Graves' hyperthyroidism and ophthalmopathy. TCR beta CDR3 regions were amplified from RNA. TCR CDR3 underwent first-round RT-PCR with the HTBI primer set. TCRdb passed the multiplex PCR reads through MiXCR, listing each CDR3 protein once. The sample includes fewer than 750,000 distinct CDR3 sequences, roughly 14% seen only once; the top ten take approximately 13%. The material sequenced was blood. The receptors were gathered from a woman in her forties or fifties with Graves' ophthalmopathy.

CDR3 in amino acids: CSVVRDRGTYEQYF. CDR3 bases: TGCAGCGTGGTCCGGGACAGGGGTACCTACGAGCAGTACTTC. The chain recombines TRBV29-1 with TRBJ2-7, with 10 nucleotides matching TRBD1. The ends lost 6 bases at V and 2 bases at J; junction bases unmatched: 7. CDR1 and CDR2 from the germline V gene are SQVTM and ANQGSEA. The CDR3 runs 14 residues.

In its sample, this clonotype was seen a few times. The chain combines TRBV25-1 with TRBJ1-1; D remains unclear. CDR3 size: 15 residues. V was shortened by 2 bases and J by 1 base, with 11 bases between the two germline ends. Per germline, CDR1 MGHDK and CDR2 SYGVNS. CDR3 sequence: CASSEDVRTNTEAFF. CDR3 bases: TGTGCCAGCAGTGAAGACGTCAGAACGAACACTGAAGCTTTCTTT.

Remarks on this clonotype: A junction end diverges from the germline sequence, so it may reflect a read error. V usage is TRBV7-2 and J usage is TRBJ2-5; TRBD2 matches at 12 bases. The V gene's germline CDR1 is SGHTA and CDR2 FQGNSA. This CDR3 region has 13 residues. The CDR3 region is CASSLAGGVTQYF. Written as DNA, the CDR3 is TGTGCCAGCAGCCTAGCGGGAGGGGTGACCCAGTACTTC.

In this sample, this clonotype turned up a few times. The V gene is TRBV5-1, the J gene TRBJ2-1; D not resolved. The CDR3 has 16 amino acids. The germline V gene has CDR1 SGHRS and CDR2 YFSETQ. With 0 bases removed from V and 3 bases from J, the gap between germline ends came to 13 bases. CDR3 region: CASSLGVSSYYNEQFF. As DNA, the CDR3 is TGCGCCAGCAGCTTGGGAGTCTCCAGCTACTACAATGAGCAGTTCTTC.

This clonotype has at least ten counts. The chain recombines TRBV12-3 or TRBV12-4 with TRBJ1-4; TRBD1 is a possible D gene (6 bases). The CDR3 runs to 15 residues. Trimming took off 6 bases at V and 6 bases at J, with 17 bases between the two ends. The CDR3 spells CASSPLAQGYEKLFF. For the CDR3, the DNA is TGTGCCAGCAGCCCCCTAGCACAGGGCTATGAAAAACTGTTTTTT.

This clonotype occurred a few times. The chain joins TRBV12-3 or TRBV12-4 to TRBJ2-1, with D unclear. The CDR3 extends over 16 amino acids. The V end lost 3 bases, the J end lost 5 bases, and 17 bases lay between the germline ends. The CDR3 spells CASSFNSYALHNEQFF. The CDR3 nucleotides are TGTGCCAGCAGTTTCAACTCGTACGCTCTCCACAATGAGCAGTTCTTC.

This clonotype was observed at least ten times. V usage is TRBV12-3 or TRBV12-4 and J usage is TRBJ2-4; possibly TRBD1 for D (5 bases). Trimming left V 6 bases short and J 12 bases short, with 15 bases between. The CDR3 length is 12 residues. Written as DNA, the CDR3 is TGTGCCAGCAGCTTAAGATCGACAGATCAGTACTTC. It encodes CASSLRSTDQYF.

This chain uses TRBV28 with TRBJ1-2, with D uncertain. Trimming took off 4 bases at V and 4 bases at J, with 19 bases between the two ends. Germline loops: CDR1 MDHEN, CDR2 SYDVKM. The length of the CDR3 is 16 residues. CDR3 in DNA: TGTGCCAGCAGTTCGATCCCGACGGGAATACTCTATGGCTACACCTTC. It translates to CASSSIPTGILYGYTF.

This clonotype was seen repeatedly, ten times or more. This chain joins TRBV7-8 and TRBJ2-1; TRBD2 is a possible D gene (6 bases). The CDR3 has 15 residues. The germline V gene encodes CDR1 SGHVS and CDR2 FQNEAQ. Trimming took 8 bases from V and 3 from J, leaving 17 bases between them. The CDR3 region is CASFLERANYNEQFF. The CDR3 coding sequence is TGTGCCAGCTTCTTGGAGCGGGCCAACTACAATGAGCAGTTCTTC.

This clonotype was detected ten times or more. This chain joins TRBV6-1 and TRBJ2-2, with 9 bases fitting TRBD1. Trimming cost V 4 bases and J 4 bases; bases outside gene matches: 4. Germline loops: CDR1 MNHNS, CDR2 SASEGT. The CDR3 spans 15 residues. The CDR3 DNA follows: TGTGCCAGCAGTGGACAGGGGGGGGGCACCGGGGAGCTGTTTTTT. Translating gives CASSGQGGGTGELFF.

Many counts were recorded for this clonotype. This sequence joins TRBV6-1 and TRBJ1-6; tentative D call: TRBD1 (6 bases). V lost 5 bases, J lost 6 bases, and 11 bases lay in between. CDR1 and CDR2 (germline): MNHNS, SASEGT. The CDR3 length is 14 residues. The CDR3 loop is CASSQQGSNSPLHF. The CDR3 bases are TGTGCCAGCAGTCAACAGGGAAGTAATTCACCCCTCCACTTT.

This clonotype was seen repeatedly, ten times or more. The genes are TRBV7-9 and TRBJ2-7; D unclear. CDR1 SEHNR and CDR2 FQNEAQ come from the germline V gene (reference sequence). Trimming cost V 5 bases and J 4 bases, with 12 bases left between them. The CDR3 extends over 13 amino acids. As DNA, the CDR3 is TGTGCCAGCAGCGTCTTATCTGGGTACGAGCAGTACTTC. Residues: CASSVLSGYEQYF.

This clonotype was detected ten times or more. The chain recombines TRBV11-2 with TRBJ2-7; tentatively, D is TRBD1 (6 bases). Trimming removed 0 bases from V and 3 bases from J, with 18 bases in between. The V gene's germline CDR1 is SGHAT and CDR2 FQNNGV. The CDR3 consists of 17 residues. The CDR3 DNA sequence: TGTGCCAGCAGCTTAGACAGAGGGGGATCCGACAACTACGAGCAGTACTTC. As protein: CASSLDRGGSDNYEQYF.

With respect to this clonotype: A much larger clone differs by one base, so this may be a read error. This chain connects TRBV20-1 to TRBJ2-3; the D gene is possibly TRBD2 (6 bases). This CDR3 spans 15 amino acids. Germline CDR1 and CDR2: DFQATT and SNEGSKA (reference sequence). The DNA for the CDR3 is TGCAGTACTAGATTTTCGGGAGTGGGCACAGATACGCAGTATTTT. This translates into CSTRFSGVGTDTQYF.

CDR3 protein: CASSQDSGRQANAGTEAFF. The CDR3 DNA sequence: TGTGCCAGCAGCCAAGATTCGGGACGACAGGCCAACGCAGGCACTGAAGCTTTCTTT. The V gene is TRBV14, the J gene TRBJ1-1, with a tentative D call TRBD1 (6 bases). The CDR3 runs to 19 residues. Between the trimmed V and J ends, which lost 0 bases and 4 bases, there was a span of 24 bases. Germline V CDR1 and CDR2: SGHDN, FVKESK.

This clonotype was picked up many times. V and J are TRBV12-3 or TRBV12-4 and TRBJ2-1, with a possible D match to TRBD2 (5 bases). The CDR3 extends over 13 amino acids. The V end was cut by 7 bases, the J end by 8 bases, with 15 bases between. As DNA, the CDR3 is TGTGCCAGCAACGGGGTGCGGGCGGATGAGCAGTTCTTC. Translating it yields CASNGVRADEQFF.

This clonotype was counted at least ten times. The chain uses TRBV4-2 and TRBJ2-1; D possibly corresponds to TRBD1 (6 bases). CDR1 is LGHNA, CDR2 YNFKEQ, per germline. Trimming pared 0 bases from V and 4 bases from J, leaving 16 bases between. The CDR3 is made up of 17 amino acids. The CDR3 sequence is CASSQELEQGAYNEQFF. As DNA, the CDR3 is TGTGCCAGCAGCCAAGAGCTCGAACAGGGAGCTTACAATGAGCAGTTCTTC.

This clonotype was detected ten times or more. The chain employs TRBV5-1 and TRBJ2-1, with D possibly TRBD2 on 6 matching bases. The CDR3 runs 15 residues. Deletions cut 5 bases from V and 5 bases from J, with 17 bases between. The V gene's germline CDR1 is SGHRS and CDR2 YFSETQ. CDR3 loop: CASRVLPGLHNEQFF. The CDR3 coding sequence is TGCGCCAGCAGAGTTCTACCGGGACTCCACAATGAGCAGTTCTTC.

This clonotype was counted a few times. This sequence joins TRBV6-1 and TRBJ2-4, with a weak D call TRBD1 (6 bases). The CDR3 spans 14 residues. The V end was cut by 7 bases, the J end by 5 bases, with 15 bases between. From germline, CDR1 is MNHNS and CDR2 SASEGT. CDR3 loop: CASTPSGQQNIQYF. The CDR3 DNA follows: TGTGCCAGCACCCCCTCTGGACAGCAAAACATTCAGTACTTC.

This clonotype was seen more than once but under ten times. V is TRBV27 and J is TRBJ1-5; a possible D gene is TRBD1 (5 bases). CDR1 and CDR2 from the germline V gene are MNHEY and SMNVEV (reference sequence). V shed 1 base and J shed 2 bases, with 12 bases lying between them. The CDR3 has 16 residues. The CDR3 protein is CASSLLTALGNQPQHF. The CDR3 DNA reads as TGTGCCAGCAGTTTATTGACAGCTCTCGGCAATCAGCCCCAGCATTTT.

This clonotype has a count of ten or more. The chain recombines TRBV9 with TRBJ2-1, with D possibly TRBD1 on 7 matching bases. CDR3 length: 16 residues. CDR1 and CDR2 (germline): SGDLS, YYNGEE. Trimming pared 3 bases from V and 0 bases from J, leaving 13 bases between. CDR3 in DNA: TGTGCCAGCAGCGCCTCAGGGGGGAGCTCCTACAATGAGCAGTTCTTC. Translated, it gives CASSASGGSSYNEQFF.

In its sample, this clonotype was seen many times. The chain is built from TRBV11-2 and TRBJ2-1, with TRBD2 identical over 7 bases. Losses at the gene ends were 0 bases for V and 4 bases for J; bases not matched to a gene: 9. This CDR3 is 17 amino acids long. Germline CDR1 reads SGHAT; CDR2 reads FQNNGV. The DNA for the CDR3 is TGTGCCAGCAGCTTAGATCTCTGGGGAGGGCCTTACAATGAGCAGTTCTTC. This gives the protein CASSLDLWGGPYNEQFF.

This clonotype was seen many times. This chain connects TRBV5-1 to TRBJ1-1, with 8 bases identical to TRBD1. Germline V gives CDR1 SGHRS, CDR2 YFSETQ. Trimming took 5 bases from V and 0 from J; bases not matched to a gene: 3. This CDR3 has 14 residues. The CDR3 bases are TGCGCCAGCAGGAGGACAGGGATGAACACTGAAGCTTTCTTT. Its translation: CASRRTGMNTEAFF.

As to this clonotype: A much larger clone differs from this one at a single base, so this may be a read error. This chain joins TRBV27 and TRBJ2-7; 8 nucleotides match TRBD2. CDR3 length: 15 amino acids. V lost 1 base, J lost 5 bases, and 7 bases stayed unmatched. CDR1 is MNHEY, CDR2 SMNVEV, per germline (reference sequence). The CDR3 loop reads CASSLYSGKAHEQYF. The CDR3 DNA is TGTGCCAGCAGTTTATATAGCGGGAAAGCCCACGAGCAGTACTTC.

This clonotype showed up just a few times. CDR3 sequence: CASSYSAPSGAFF. DNA for the CDR3: TGTGCCAGCAGTTACTCGGCCCCATCTGGAGCTTTCTTT. V gene TRBV6-5 combines with J gene TRBJ1-1; D uncertain. Germline lookup yields CDR1 MNHEY and CDR2 SVGAGI. The CDR3 consists of 13 residues. Trimming cost V 0 bases and J 10 bases, with 12 bases left between them.

The rearrangement uses TRBV7-2 and TRBJ1-5; TRBD1 might be the D (5 bases). Trimming took 1 base from V and 1 from J, leaving 14 bases between them. The CDR3 runs 17 residues. Per germline, CDR1 SGHTA and CDR2 FQGNSA. The CDR3 nucleotides read TGTGCCAGCAGCTTAGTTGGGGGAGGGGCCAGCAATCAGCCCCAGCATTTT. Its protein product is CASSLVGGGASNQPQHF.

The gene calls are TRBV19 and TRBJ1-5; 7 nucleotides match TRBD1. Germline V gene lookup returns CDR1 LNHDA and CDR2 SQIVND (reference sequence). After removal of 6 bases from V and 1 base from J, the junction contained 6 bases not matched to a gene. CDR3 size: 15 residues. CDR3 sequence reads: CASRRTGLSNQPQHF. Here the CDR3 DNA reads TGTGCCAGTAGGAGGACAGGATTAAGCAATCAGCCCCAGCATTTT.

V is TRBV7-2 and J is TRBJ2-5; TRBD1 agrees at 12 bases. The V and J ends lost 6 bases and 3 bases, in that order; junction bases with no gene match: 8. The CDR3 contains 16 residues. Germline lookup yields CDR1 SGHTA and CDR2 FQGNSA. The CDR3, as DNA: TGTGCCAGCAGGGATGGGACAGGGGGCAGCGAAGAGACCCAGTACTTC. Amino acids: CASRDGTGGSEETQYF.

This clonotype was counted ten times or more. The chain combines TRBV12-3 or TRBV12-4 with TRBJ1-6; a possible D gene is TRBD1 (5 bases). CDR3 length: 14 amino acids. Trimming stripped 5 bases from V and 7 bases from J, with 12 bases between. The CDR3: CASSRGRLNSPLHF. The CDR3 nucleotides are TGTGCCAGCAGTCGGGGACGGCTAAATTCACCCCTCCACTTT.